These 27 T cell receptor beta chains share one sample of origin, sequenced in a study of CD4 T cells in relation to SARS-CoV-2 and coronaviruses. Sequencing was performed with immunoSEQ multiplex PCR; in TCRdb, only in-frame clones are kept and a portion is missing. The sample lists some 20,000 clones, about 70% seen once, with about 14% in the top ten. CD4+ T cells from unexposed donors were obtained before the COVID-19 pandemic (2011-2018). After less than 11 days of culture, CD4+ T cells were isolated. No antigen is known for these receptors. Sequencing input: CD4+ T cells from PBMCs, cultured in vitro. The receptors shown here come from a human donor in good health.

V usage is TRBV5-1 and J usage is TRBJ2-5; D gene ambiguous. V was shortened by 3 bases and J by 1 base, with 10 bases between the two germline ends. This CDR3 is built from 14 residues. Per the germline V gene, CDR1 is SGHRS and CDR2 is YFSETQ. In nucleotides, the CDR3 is TGCGCCAGCAGCTCTGGAAGGAGCCAAGAGACCCAGTACTTC. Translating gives CASSSGRSQETQYF.

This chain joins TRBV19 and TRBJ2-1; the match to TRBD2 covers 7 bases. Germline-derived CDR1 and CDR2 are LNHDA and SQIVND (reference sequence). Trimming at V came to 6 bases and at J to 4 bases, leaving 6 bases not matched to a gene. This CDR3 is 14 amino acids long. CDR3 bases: TGTGCCAGTAGAAGGGCTAGCGGTTACAATGAGCAGTTCTTC. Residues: CASRRASGYNEQFF.

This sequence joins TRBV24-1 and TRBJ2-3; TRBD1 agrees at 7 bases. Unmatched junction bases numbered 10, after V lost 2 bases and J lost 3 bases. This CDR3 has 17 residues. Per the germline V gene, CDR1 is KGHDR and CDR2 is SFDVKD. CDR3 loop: CATSDWSPGQRTDTQYF. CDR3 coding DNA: TGTGCCACCAGTGATTGGAGTCCGGGACAGAGGACAGATACGCAGTATTTT.

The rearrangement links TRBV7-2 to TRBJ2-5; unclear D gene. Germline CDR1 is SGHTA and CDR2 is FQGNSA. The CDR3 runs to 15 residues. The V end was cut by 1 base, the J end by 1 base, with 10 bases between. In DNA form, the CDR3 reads TGTGCCAGCAGCTTAGGTGGGTCCCGCCAAGAGACCCAGTACTTC. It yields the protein CASSLGGSRQETQYF. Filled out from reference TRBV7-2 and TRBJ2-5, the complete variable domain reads GAGVSQSPSNKVTEKGKDVELRCDPISGHTALYWYRQSLGQGLEFLIYFQGNSAPDKSGLPSDRFSAERTGGSVSTLTIQRTQQEDSAVYLCASSLGGSRQETQYFGPGTRLLVL.

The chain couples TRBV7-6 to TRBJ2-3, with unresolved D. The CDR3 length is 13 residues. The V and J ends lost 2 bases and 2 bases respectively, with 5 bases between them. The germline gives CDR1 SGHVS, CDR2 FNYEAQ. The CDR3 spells CASSLQYTDTQYF. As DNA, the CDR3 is TGTGCCAGCAGCTTACAGTACACAGATACGCAGTATTTT.

For the CDR3, the DNA is TGCGCCAGCAGCCAAGACCCCCTCAGGCAAGCTTTCTTT. This translates into CASSQDPLRQAFF. V and J are TRBV4-3 and TRBJ1-1; D is undetermined. From germline, CDR1 is LGHNA and CDR2 YSLEER. V was cut by 0 bases and J by 9 bases, with 11 bases left in between. The CDR3 totals 13 residues.

In DNA, the CDR3 is TGCGCCAGCAGCCAAGATGTAAGACAGGACGTTTATGGCTACACCTTC. This encodes CASSQDVRQDVYGYTF. The V call is TRBV4-3, the J call TRBJ1-2; possibly TRBD1 for D (6 bases). CDR3 length equals 16 residues. Germline CDR1 and CDR2: LGHNA and YSLEER. Trimming left V 0 bases short and J 5 bases short, with 16 bases between.

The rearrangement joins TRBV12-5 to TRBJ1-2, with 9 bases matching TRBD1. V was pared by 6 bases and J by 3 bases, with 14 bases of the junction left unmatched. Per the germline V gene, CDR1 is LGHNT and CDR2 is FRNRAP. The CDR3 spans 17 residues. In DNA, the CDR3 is TGTGCTAGTGGACCAACAGGGGGCTCTATTTGGGACTATGGCTACACCTTC. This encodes CASGPTGGSIWDYGYTF.

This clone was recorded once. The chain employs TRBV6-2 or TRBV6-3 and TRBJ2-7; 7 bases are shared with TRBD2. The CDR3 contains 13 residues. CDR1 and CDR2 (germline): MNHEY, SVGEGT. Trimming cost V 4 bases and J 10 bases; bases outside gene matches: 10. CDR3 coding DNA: TGTGCCAGCAGTTCCGTCCTAGCGGCGTCACAGTACTTC. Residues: CASSSVLAASQYF.

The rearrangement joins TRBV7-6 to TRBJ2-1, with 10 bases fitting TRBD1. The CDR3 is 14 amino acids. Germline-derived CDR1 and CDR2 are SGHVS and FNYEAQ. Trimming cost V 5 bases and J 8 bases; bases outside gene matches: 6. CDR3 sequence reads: CASSTRDRGYEQFF. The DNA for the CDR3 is TGTGCCAGCAGCACCCGGGACAGGGGCTATGAGCAGTTCTTC.

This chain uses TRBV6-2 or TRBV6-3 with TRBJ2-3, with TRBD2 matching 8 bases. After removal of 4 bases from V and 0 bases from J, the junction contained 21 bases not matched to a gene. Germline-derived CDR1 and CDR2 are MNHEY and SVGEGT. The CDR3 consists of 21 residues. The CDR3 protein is CASSSTAKRGMAPRSTDTQYF. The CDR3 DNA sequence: TGTGCCAGCAGTTCAACCGCAAAGCGGGGGATGGCCCCGCGTAGCACAGATACGCAGTATTTT.

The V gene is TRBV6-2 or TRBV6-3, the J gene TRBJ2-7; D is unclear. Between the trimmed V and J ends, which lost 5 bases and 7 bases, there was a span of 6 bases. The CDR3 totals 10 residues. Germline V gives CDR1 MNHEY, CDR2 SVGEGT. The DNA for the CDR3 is TGTGCCAGCAGTAGGAAGGAGCAGTACTTC. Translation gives CASSRKEQYF.

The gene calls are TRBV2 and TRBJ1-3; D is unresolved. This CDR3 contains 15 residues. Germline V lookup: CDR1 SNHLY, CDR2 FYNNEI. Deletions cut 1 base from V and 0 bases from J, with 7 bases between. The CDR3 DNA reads TGTGCCAGCAGTGAAGTACAGTTCTCTGGAAACACCATATATTTT. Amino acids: CASSEVQFSGNTIYF.

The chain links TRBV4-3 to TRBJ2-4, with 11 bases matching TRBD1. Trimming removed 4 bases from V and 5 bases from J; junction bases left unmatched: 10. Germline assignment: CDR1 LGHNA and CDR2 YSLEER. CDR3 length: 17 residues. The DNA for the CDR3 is TGCGCCAGCAGCCCGACCAGGACAGGGGGCCATCAAAACATTCAGTACTTC. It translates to CASSPTRTGGHQNIQYF.

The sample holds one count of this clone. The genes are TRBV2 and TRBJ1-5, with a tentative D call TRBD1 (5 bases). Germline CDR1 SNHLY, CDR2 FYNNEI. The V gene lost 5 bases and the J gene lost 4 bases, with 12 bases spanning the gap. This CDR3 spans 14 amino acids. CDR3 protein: CASSLGRLNQPQHF. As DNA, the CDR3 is TGTGCCAGCAGTTTGGGACGGCTAAATCAGCCCCAGCATTTT. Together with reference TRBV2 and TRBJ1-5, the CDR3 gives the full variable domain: EPEVTQTPSHQVTQMGQEVILRCVPISNHLYFYWYRQILGQKVEFLVSFYNNEISEKSEIFDDQFSVERPDGSNFTLKIRSTKLEDSAMYFCASSLGRLNQPQHFGDGTRLSIL.

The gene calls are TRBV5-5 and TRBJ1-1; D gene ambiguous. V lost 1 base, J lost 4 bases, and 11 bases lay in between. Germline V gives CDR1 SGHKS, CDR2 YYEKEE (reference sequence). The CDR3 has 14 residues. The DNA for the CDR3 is TGTGCCAGCAGCTTGTTTCTGACGGGCACTGAAGCTTTCTTT. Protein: CASSLFLTGTEAFF.

The CDR3 DNA is TGTGCCAGCAGCCAAGGGTCGTGGGGGAGCGCCTACGAGCAGTACTTC. Protein product: CASSQGSWGSAYEQYF. The chain joins TRBV3-1 (or the pseudogene TRBV3-2) to TRBJ2-7, with D perhaps TRBD1 or TRBD2 (5 bases each). The CDR3 length is 16 residues. Germline V lookup: CDR1 LGHDT, CDR2 YNNKEL (reference sequence). V lost 1 base and J lost 2, with 15 bases in between.

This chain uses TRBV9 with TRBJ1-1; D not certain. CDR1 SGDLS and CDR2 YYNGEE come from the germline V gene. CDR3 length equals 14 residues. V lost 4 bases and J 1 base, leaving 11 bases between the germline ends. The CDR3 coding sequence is TGTGCCAGCAGCCCCCTGACGGGGAACACTGAAGCTTTCTTT. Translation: CASSPLTGNTEAFF.

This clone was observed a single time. In DNA form, the CDR3 reads TGTGCCAGCAAGAAGGGTACAAGTCGCACAGATACGCAGTATTTT. This translates into CASKKGTSRTDTQYF. The chain has TRBV5-4 and TRBJ2-3; no clear D. There are 15 residues in the CDR3. Deletions cut 6 bases from V and 1 base from J, with 15 bases between. Germline loops: CDR1 SGHNT, CDR2 YYREEE (reference sequence). The whole variable domain, remainder taken from reference TRBV5-4 and TRBJ2-3, is ETGVTQSPTHLIKTRGQQVTLRCSSQSGHNTVSWYQQALGQGPQFIFQYYREEENGRGNFPPRFSGLQFPNYSSELNVNALELDDSALYLCASKKGTSRTDTQYFGPGTRLTVL.

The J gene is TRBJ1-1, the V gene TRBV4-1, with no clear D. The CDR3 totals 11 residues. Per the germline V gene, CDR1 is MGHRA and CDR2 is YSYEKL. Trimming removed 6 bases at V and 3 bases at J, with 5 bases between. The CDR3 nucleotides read TGCGCCAGCAGGCGGGACACTGAAGCTTTCTTT. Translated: CASRRDTEAFF.

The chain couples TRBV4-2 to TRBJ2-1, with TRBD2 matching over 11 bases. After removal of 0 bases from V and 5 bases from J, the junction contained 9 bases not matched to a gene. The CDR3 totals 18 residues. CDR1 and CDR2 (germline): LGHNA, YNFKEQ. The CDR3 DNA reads TGTGCCAGCAGCCAAGATCAGTTGGGACTAGCGGCCAACAATGAGCAGTTCTTC. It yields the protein CASSQDQLGLAANNEQFF.

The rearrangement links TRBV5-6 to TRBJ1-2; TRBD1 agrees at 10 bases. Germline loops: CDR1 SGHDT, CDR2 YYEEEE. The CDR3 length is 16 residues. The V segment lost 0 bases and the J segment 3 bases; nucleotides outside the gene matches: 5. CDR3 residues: CASSLVATGGYYGYTF. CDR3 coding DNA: TGTGCCAGCAGCTTGGTGGCGACAGGGGGCTACTATGGCTACACCTTC.

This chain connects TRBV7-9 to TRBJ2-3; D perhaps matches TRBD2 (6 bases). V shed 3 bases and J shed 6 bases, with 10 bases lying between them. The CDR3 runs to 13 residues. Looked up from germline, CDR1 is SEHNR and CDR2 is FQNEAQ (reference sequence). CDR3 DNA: TGTGCCAGCAGCTTGCTAGCGTTGGATACGCAGTATTTT. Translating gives CASSLLALDTQYF.

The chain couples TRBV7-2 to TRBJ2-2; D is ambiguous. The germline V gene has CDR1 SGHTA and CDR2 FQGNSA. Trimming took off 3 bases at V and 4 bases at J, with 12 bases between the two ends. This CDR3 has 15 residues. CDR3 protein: CASSFGLKATGELFF. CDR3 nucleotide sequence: TGTGCCAGCAGCTTCGGCCTCAAGGCCACCGGGGAGCTGTTTTTT.

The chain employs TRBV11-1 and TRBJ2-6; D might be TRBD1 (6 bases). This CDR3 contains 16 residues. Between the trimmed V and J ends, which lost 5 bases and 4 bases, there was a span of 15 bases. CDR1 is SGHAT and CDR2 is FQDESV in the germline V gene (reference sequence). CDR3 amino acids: CASSTGFVAGANVLTF. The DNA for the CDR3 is TGTGCCAGCAGCACAGGGTTTGTCGCGGGGGCCAACGTCCTGACTTTC.

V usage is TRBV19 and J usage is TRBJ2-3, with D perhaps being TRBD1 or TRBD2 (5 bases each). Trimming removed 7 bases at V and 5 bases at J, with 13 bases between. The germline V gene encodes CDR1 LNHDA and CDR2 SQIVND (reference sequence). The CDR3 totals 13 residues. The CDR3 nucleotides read TGTGCCAGTACCGGGGCAGTTAGAGATACGCAGTATTTT. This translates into CASTGAVRDTQYF.

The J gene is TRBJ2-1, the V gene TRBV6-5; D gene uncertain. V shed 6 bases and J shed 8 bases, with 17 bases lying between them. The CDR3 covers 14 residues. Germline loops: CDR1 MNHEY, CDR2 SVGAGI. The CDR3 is CASRWSHRSDEQFF. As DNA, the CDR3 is TGTGCCAGCAGGTGGAGCCATAGGAGCGATGAGCAGTTCTTC.